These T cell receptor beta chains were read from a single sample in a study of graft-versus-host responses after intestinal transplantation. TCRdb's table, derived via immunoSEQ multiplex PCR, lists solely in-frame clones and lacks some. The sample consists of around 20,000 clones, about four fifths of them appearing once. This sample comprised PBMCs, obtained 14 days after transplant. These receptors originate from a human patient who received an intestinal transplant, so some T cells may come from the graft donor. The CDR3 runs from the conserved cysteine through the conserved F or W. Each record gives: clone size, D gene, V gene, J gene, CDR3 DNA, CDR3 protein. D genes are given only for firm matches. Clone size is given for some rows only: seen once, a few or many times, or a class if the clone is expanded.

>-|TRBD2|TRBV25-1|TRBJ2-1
TGTGCCAGCAGTGAAAACACAGGACTAGCGGGGGGGCATGAGCAGTTCTTC
CASSENTGLAGGHEQFF
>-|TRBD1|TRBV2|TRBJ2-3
TGTGCCAGCAGTGAATTTGGGCCAGGGGGCACTTATACGCAGTATTTT
CASSEFGPGGTYTQYF
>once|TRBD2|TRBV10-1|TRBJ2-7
TGCGCCAGCAGTCCCGGGGGACTAGCGGGGGCCTACGAGCAGTACTTC
CASSPGGLAGAYEQYF
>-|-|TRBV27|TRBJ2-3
TGTGCCAGCAGTTTATCGGTTAGCGGTCAGGATACGCAGTATTTT
CASSLSVSGQDTQYF
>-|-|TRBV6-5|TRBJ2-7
TGTGCCAGCAGTCCCAGCCAGGGTGCCTACGAGCAGTACTTC
CASSPSQGAYEQYF
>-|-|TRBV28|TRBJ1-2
TGTGCCAGCAGTCGTAAGGCGGGGGGCGAAGGCTACACCTTC
CASSRKAGGEGYTF
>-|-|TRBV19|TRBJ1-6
TGTGCCAGTAGACTAGGACAGTTTAATTCACCCCTCCACTTT
CASRLGQFNSPLHF
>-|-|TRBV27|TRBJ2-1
TGTGCCAGCAGTTTCCGGCGTGGCTCCTACAATGAGCAGTTCTTC
CASSFRRGSYNEQFF
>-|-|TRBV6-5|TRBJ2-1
TGTGCCACGGATCGAACAGGGGGGGCCTACAATGAGCAGTTCTTC
CATDRTGGAYNEQFF
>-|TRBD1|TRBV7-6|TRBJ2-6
TGTGCCAGCAGCAACAGGGGGTCCGGGGCCAACGTCCTGACTTTC
CASSNRGSGANVLTF
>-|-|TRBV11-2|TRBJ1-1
TGTGCCAGCAGCTTAGATAGGGCCACTGAAGCTTTCTTT
CASSLDRATEAFF
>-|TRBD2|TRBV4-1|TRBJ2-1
TGCGCCAGCAGCCAAGAGGGACTAGCGGGGGGGCATTGGCCCTACAATGAGCAGTTCTTC
CASSQEGLAGGHWPYNEQFF
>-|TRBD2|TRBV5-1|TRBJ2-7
TGCGCCAGCAGCTTGGTTCGGGGCGGGAGGGCCCCCACCTCCTACGAGCAGTACTTC
CASSLVRGGRAPTSYEQYF
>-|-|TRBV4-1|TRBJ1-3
TGCGCCAGCAGCCAGGGACACTCTGGAAACACCATATATTTT
CASSQGHSGNTIYF
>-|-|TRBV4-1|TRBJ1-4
TGCGCCAGCAGCCAGACGGTACTTAGCAAGAGGGAAAAACTGTTTTTT
CASSQTVLSKREKLFF
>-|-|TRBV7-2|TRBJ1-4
TGTGCCAGCAGCTTATTCGGACGGGATAATGAAAAACTGTTTTTT
CASSLFGRDNEKLFF
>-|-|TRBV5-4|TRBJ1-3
TGTGCCAGCAGCCTCCCCTCTGGAAACACCATATATTTT
CASSLPSGNTIYF
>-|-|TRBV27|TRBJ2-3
TGTGCCAGCAGCTCCCTGAGAGGGTCAGATACGCAGTATTTT
CASSSLRGSDTQYF
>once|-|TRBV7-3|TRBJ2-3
TGTGCCAGCAGCGTTAACTCCCCAGGAGATACGCAGTATTTT
CASSVNSPGDTQYF
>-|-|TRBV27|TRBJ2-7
TGTGCCAGCAGTTTCTTCCCCTCCGGGAGACCTGACCCCGTTGGGGAGCAGTACTTC
CASSFFPSGRPDPVGEQYF
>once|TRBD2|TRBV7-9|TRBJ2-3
TGTGCCAGCAGCTTAGCGATTAGCGGGGGGGCCGCAGATACGCAGTATTTT
CASSLAISGGAADTQYF
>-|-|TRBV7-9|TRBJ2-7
TGTGCCAGCAGGGGCAGTACCTACGAGCAGTACTTC
CASRGSTYEQYF
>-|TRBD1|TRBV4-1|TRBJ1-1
TGCGCCAGCAGCCTACTACAGGGGGCTGGTGAAGCTTTCTTT
CASSLLQGAGEAFF
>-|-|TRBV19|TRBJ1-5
TGTGCCAGTAGCACCCACGGGGGTACGGGTGAGCAGCCCCAGCATTTT
CASSTHGGTGEQPQHF
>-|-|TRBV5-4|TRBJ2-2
TGTGCCAGCAGCTTTGAGCTATCGGGAGTCTTGACCGGGGAGCTGTTTTTT
CASSFELSGVLTGELFF
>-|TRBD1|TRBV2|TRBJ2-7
TGTGCCAGCAGTGAAGACAGGGGTCGCGAGCAGTACTTC
CASSEDRGREQYF
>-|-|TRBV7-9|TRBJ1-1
TGTGCCAGCAGCCAAGGGATGAACACTGAAGCTTTCTTT
CASSQGMNTEAFF
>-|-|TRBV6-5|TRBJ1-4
TGTGCCAGCAGTTTCCAGGGGCAGGGTGAAAAACTGTTTTTT
CASSFQGQGEKLFF
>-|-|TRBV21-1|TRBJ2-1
TGTGCCAGCAGCACCAGATACTACAATGAGCAGTTCTTC
CASSTRYYNEQFF
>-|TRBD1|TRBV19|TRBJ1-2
TGTGCCAGTAGCTCCCCGACAGGGAACTATGGCTACACCTTC
CASSSPTGNYGYTF
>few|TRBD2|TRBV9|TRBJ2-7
TGTGCCAGCAGCGTAAGCGGGGGACCCTACGAGCAGTACTTC
CASSVSGGPYEQYF
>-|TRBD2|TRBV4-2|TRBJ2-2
TGTGCCAGCAGCCCGGGTCCCGGGACTAGCGGGAGGGGTTACGGGGAGCTGTTTTTT
CASSPGPGTSGRGYGELFF
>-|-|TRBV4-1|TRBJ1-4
TGCGCCAGCAGCCAAGATCGAAGTCAGAACTATGAAAAACTGTTTTTT
CASSQDRSQNYEKLFF
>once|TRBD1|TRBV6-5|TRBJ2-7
TGTGCCAGCAGTTACGGTTGGTCAGGGGGCGAGCAGTACTTC
CASSYGWSGGEQYF
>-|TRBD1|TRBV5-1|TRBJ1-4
TGCGCCAGCAGCTTTACAGGGGGCAGGGAGGAAAAACTGTTTTTT
CASSFTGGREEKLFF
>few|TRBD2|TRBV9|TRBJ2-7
TGTGCCAGCAGCGGGGGGACTAGTTTCCACGAGCAGTACTTC
CASSGGTSFHEQYF
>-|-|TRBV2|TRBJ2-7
TGTGCCAGCAGTCCATTTAATGTGGCCTACTACGAGCAGTACTTC
CASSPFNVAYYEQYF
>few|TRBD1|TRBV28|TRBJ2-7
TGTGCCACAATCGGACAGGGCCCCTACGAGCAGTACTTC
CATIGQGPYEQYF
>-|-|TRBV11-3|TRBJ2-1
TGTGCCAGCAGCTCTCCTGGGGAGGTTGGTTACAATGAGCAGTTCTTC
CASSSPGEVGYNEQFF
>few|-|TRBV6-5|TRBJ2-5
TGTGCCAGCAGCCTTTGGGGCGGGCAAGAGACCCAGTACTTC
CASSLWGGQETQYF
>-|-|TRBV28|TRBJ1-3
TGTGCCAGCAGAACCGGGCCACAGGTCTCTGGAAACACCATATATTTT
CASRTGPQVSGNTIYF